The T cell receptor (beta chain) under discussion was sequenced for a study of blood T cell repertoires in COVID-19. Study details: Both acute and convalescent COVID-19 samples were obtained from the United States, Italy and Spain. The analysed material was cDNA or gDNA that came from T cells, B-cell-depleted T cells, or PBMCs.

The CDR3 is 15 amino acids. Germline V lookup: CDR1 SGHDT, CDR2 YYEEEE. The V end was cut by 4 bases, the J end by 1 base, with 14 bases between. Under the authors' procedure: Quantification of nucleated cells was approximated via reference gene primer amplification. Here immunoSEQ multiplex PCR was the method, and the copy in TCRdb shows in-frame clones only, minus some. The DNA gave D and trimming, while V, J and clone size come from that table. The sample has 75,000 to 80,000 clones; approximately 90% are singletons. This TCR came from a human donor in a cohort sampled during active COVID-19. This chain joins TRBV5-6 and TRBJ2-5; possibly TRBD2 for D (6 bases). Sequenced sample: peripheral blood. CDR3 in DNA: TGTGCCAGCAGCCGACTCCCCGGGAGCCAAGAGACCCAGTACTTC. Encoded protein: CASSRLPGSQETQYF. Complete variable domain (other parts from reference TRBV5-6 and TRBJ2-5): DAGVTQSPTHLIKTRGQQVTLRCSPKSGHDTVSWYQQALGQGPQFIFQYYEEEERQRGNFPDRFSGHQFPNYSSELNVNALLLGDSALYLCASSRLPGSQETQYFGPGTRLLVL.